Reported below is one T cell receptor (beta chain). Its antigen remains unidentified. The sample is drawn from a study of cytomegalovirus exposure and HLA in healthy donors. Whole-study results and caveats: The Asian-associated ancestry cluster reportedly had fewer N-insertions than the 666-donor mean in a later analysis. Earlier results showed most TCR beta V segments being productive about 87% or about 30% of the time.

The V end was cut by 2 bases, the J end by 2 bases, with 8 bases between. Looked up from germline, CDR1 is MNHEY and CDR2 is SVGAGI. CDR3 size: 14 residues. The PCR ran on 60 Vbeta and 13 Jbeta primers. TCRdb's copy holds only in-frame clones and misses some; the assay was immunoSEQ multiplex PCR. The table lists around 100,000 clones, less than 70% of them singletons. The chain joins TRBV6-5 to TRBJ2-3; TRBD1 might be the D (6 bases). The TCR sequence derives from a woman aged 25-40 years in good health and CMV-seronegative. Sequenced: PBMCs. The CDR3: CASSYRDNTDTQYF. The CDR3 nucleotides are TGTGCCAGCAGTTACCGGGACAACACAGATACGCAGTATTTT.